This TCR beta chain was captured in a study of cytomegalovirus exposure and HLA in healthy donors. The PCR had 60 Vbeta and 13 Jbeta primers. Sequenced by immunoSEQ multiplex PCR; TCRdb stores in-frame clones only, minus some. The profile shows nearly 110,000 clones, just over 70% of them singletons. This clone was counted a few times. Its antigen remains unidentified. Overall study findings and caveats: Cytomegalovirus association was listed for 164 TCR beta chains. Other equally common chains were less clonally expanded than HLA-associated TCR beta chains, a later analysis showed.

Sequencing input: PBMCs. The sequence was collected from a boy between 10 and 17 years old in good health and CMV-seronegative.

The CDR3 spells CASSPWDTFFTGANVLTF. CDR3 sequence (DNA): TGTGCCAGCAGTCCCTGGGACACCTTCTTCACTGGGGCCAACGTCCTGACTTTC. The chain joins TRBV28 to TRBJ2-6; TRBD1 is a possible D gene (6 bases). Per germline, CDR1 MDHEN and CDR2 SYDVKM. Trimming took 5 bases from V and 2 from J, leaving 19 bases between them. The CDR3 is 18 residues long. The whole variable domain, remainder taken from reference TRBV28 and TRBJ2-6, is DVKVTQSSRYLVKRTGEKVFLECVQDMDHENMFWYRQDPGLGLRLIYFSYDVKMKEKGDIPEGYSVSREKKERFSLILESASTNQTSMYLCASSPWDTFFTGANVLTFGAGSRLTVL.